This T cell receptor (beta chain) was captured by sequencing in a study of Ad26.COV2.S vaccination and SARS-CoV-2 variants. Study details: Of the COV1001 trial arms, the Ad26.COV2.S arm included the donor. The authors gave Ad26.COV2.S intramuscularly, either once or twice 56 days apart.

Only in-frame clones appear in the TCRdb table, and some are missing; sequencing was by immunoSEQ multiplex PCR. This repertoire shows 300,000 to 500,000 clones, 80% to 90% found once; its top ten account for 3.5%. The CDR3 sequence is 13 residues long. Trimming cost V 2 bases and J 4 bases, with 8 bases left between them. The germline V gene encodes CDR1 MNHNS and CDR2 SASEGT. In this sample, this clone turned up once. Treatment specified: roughly 18 received Ad26.COV2.S at low or high dose, single or two shots; roughly 5 received placebo; per-sample allocation not given. The samples were gathered on day 63 after the first injection of vaccine or placebo. Built on an Ad26 vector, the vaccine expressed Wuhan-strain SARS-CoV-2 spike.

J is TRBJ1-2 and V is TRBV6-1; D perhaps matches TRBD1 (6 bases). This sequence originates from a person between 18 and 60 years old who received the Ad26.COV2.S COVID-19 vaccine or a placebo. Source: peripheral blood, taken in a trial of Ad26.COV2.S vaccine versus placebo. The CDR3 DNA reads TGTGCCAGCAGTGAACAGGGGCTCTATGGCTACACCTTC. This translates into CASSEQGLYGYTF.